Listed here are 26 T cell receptor beta chains from one sample, sequenced in a study of blood T cell repertoires in COVID-19 (dated by TCRdb to between 2020 and 2021). The library came from the immunoSEQ multiplex PCR assay. TCRdb holds this immuneACCESS table with in-frame rearrangements only. Some clones are missing; in checked studies, unresolved V genes explain under half, and the rest has no known cause. The sample table shows hundreds of thousands of clones, and around nine tenths are seen once. Roughly 9.4% of the sample lies in the top ten. Sequenced sample: PBMCs or T cells enriched from blood (not recorded which). Receptor source: a woman aged 45-60 years who had recovered from COVID-19.

J is TRBJ2-5 and V is TRBV6-5; no definite D call. CDR1 and CDR2 from the germline V gene are MNHEY and SVGAGI. This CDR3 spans 12 amino acids. Trimming took 8 bases from V and 5 from J, leaving 12 bases between them. In DNA form, the CDR3 reads TGTGCCAGCGGTCGGGTCACCGAGACCCAGTACTTC. Translated: CASGRVTETQYF.

The genes are TRBV12-3 or TRBV12-4 and TRBJ2-2; D remains unclear. The V end was cut by 10 bases, the J end by 0 bases, with 3 bases between. This CDR3 contains 11 residues. This CDR3 reads CAITNTGELFF. The CDR3 DNA reads as TGTGCCATTACGAACACCGGGGAGCTGTTTTTT.

V and J are TRBV30 and TRBJ1-2; D remains unclear. Germline-derived CDR1 and CDR2 are GTSNPN and SVGIG (reference sequence). CDR3 length equals 14 residues. V was clipped by 3 bases and J by 3 bases, with 14 bases between them. The CDR3 DNA sequence: TGTGCCTGGAGAGGCCCCAGACTCGACTATGGCTACACCTTC. Protein: CAWRGPRLDYGYTF. The complete variable domain, with remaining parts taken from reference TRBV30 and TRBJ1-2, reads SQTIHQWPATLVQPVGSPLSLECTVEGTSNPNLYWYRQAAGRGLQLLFYSVGIGQISSEVPQNLSASRPQDRQFILSSKKLLLSDSGFYLCAWRGPRLDYGYTFGSGTRLTVV.

The chain carries TRBV6-5 and TRBJ1-4, with unresolved D. Looked up from germline, CDR1 is MNHEY and CDR2 is SVGAGI. This CDR3 comprises 13 residues. Trimming shortened V by 7 bases and J by 0 bases, and 6 bases separated the two germline ends. The CDR3 DNA sequence: TGTGCCAGCAAATCCGCAACTAATGAAAAACTGTTTTTT. Its protein product is CASKSATNEKLFF.

V and J are TRBV21-1 and TRBJ1-5; the table calls TRBD1, which could not be checked here. TRBV21-1 is described as a pseudogene. The CDR3 extends over 14 amino acids. CDR3 DNA sequence: TGTGCCAGCAGCAAAGGGCAGGGCGGACAGCCCCAGCATTTT. It is translated as CASSKGQGGQPQHF.

This clone has just a few counts. This sequence joins TRBV2 and TRBJ1-2, with D possibly TRBD1 on 5 matching bases. CDR3 size: 16 residues. The V and J ends lost 5 bases and 3 bases respectively, with 19 bases between them. CDR1 SNHLY and CDR2 FYNNEI come from the germline V gene. As DNA, the CDR3 is TGTGCCAGCAGTCCTCTCTTAAGGGGTGGGGACTATGGCTACACCTTC. Residues: CASSPLLRGGDYGYTF.

This clone was counted a single time. The chain joins TRBV30 to TRBJ2-3; maybe TRBD1 (6 bases). Germline CDR1 and CDR2: GTSNPN and SVGIG (reference sequence). This CDR3 comprises 15 residues. The V and J ends lost 3 bases and 1 base respectively, with 14 bases between them. In DNA, the CDR3 is TGTGCCTGGAGAACCGGGACACTCGGCACAGATACGCAGTATTTT. Translated, it gives CAWRTGTLGTDTQYF.

The chain couples TRBV18 to TRBJ1-1, with D perhaps TRBD1 (5 bases). V was trimmed by 1 base and J by 4 bases, leaving 13 bases between them. The CDR3 has 15 amino acids. Germline loops: CDR1 KGHSH, CDR2 LQKENI. CDR3 DNA sequence: TGTGCCAGCTCACCACGCACAGGCGAGATCACTGAAGCTTTCTTT. Protein product: CASSPRTGEITEAFF.

The chain has TRBV2 and TRBJ1-6; TRBD1 is a possible D gene (6 bases). The germline gives CDR1 SNHLY, CDR2 FYNNEI. The CDR3 has 14 amino acids. Trimming stripped 4 bases from V and 5 bases from J, with 9 bases between. The CDR3 region is CASSGTANNSPLHF. The CDR3 region has the DNA TGTGCCAGCAGTGGGACAGCTAATAATTCACCCCTCCACTTT.

The V gene is TRBV27, the J gene TRBJ2-5; 13 bases fit TRBD2. Germline loops: CDR1 MNHEY, CDR2 SMNVEV (reference sequence). The CDR3 runs to 16 residues. V shed 6 bases, J shed 5 bases, and the junction held 9 bases outside the gene matches. CDR3 in amino acids: CASSELGTSGVETQYF. DNA for the CDR3: TGTGCCAGCAGCGAGCTTGGGACTAGCGGGGTCGAGACCCAGTACTTC.

This clone was counted only a few times. The rearrangement joins TRBV7-8 to TRBJ2-3, with TRBD1 as a possible D gene (6 bases). Trimming took off 4 bases at V and 5 bases at J, with 10 bases between the two ends. Germline CDR1 and CDR2: SGHVS and FQNEAQ. The CDR3 contains 13 residues. In DNA form, the CDR3 reads TGTGCCAGCAGCTCACAGGGAATAGATACGCAGTATTTT. It translates to CASSSQGIDTQYF.

The gene calls are TRBV12-3 or TRBV12-4 and TRBJ1-1; D unresolved. The CDR3 has 11 residues. Trimming shortened V by 8 bases and J by 7 bases, and 11 bases separated the two germline ends. The CDR3 loop is CASREASEAFF. Here the CDR3 DNA reads TGTGCCAGCCGGGAGGCGAGTGAAGCTTTCTTT.

The gene calls are TRBV12-3 or TRBV12-4 and TRBJ1-2; possibly TRBD1 for D (6 bases). The CDR3 has 13 residues. Trimming removed 3 bases at V and 6 bases at J, with 11 bases between. The CDR3 DNA sequence: TGTGCCAGCAGTTTGACAGGTCAGGATGGCTACACCTTC. Residues: CASSLTGQDGYTF.

V gene TRBV3-1 (or the pseudogene TRBV3-2) combines with J gene TRBJ1-2; D gene ambiguous. Trimming took 0 bases from V and 7 from J, leaving 12 bases between them. Germline values: CDR1 LGHDT, CDR2 YNNKEL (reference sequence). This CDR3 spans 14 amino acids. The CDR3, as DNA: TGTGCCAGCAGCCAAGAAGAGGGTACTGGTGGCTACACCTTC. Translating gives CASSQEEGTGGYTF.

The rearrangement links TRBV4-2 to TRBJ2-1, with a tentative D call TRBD2 (7 bases). V was pared by 5 bases and J by 7 bases, with 21 bases between. CDR3 length equals 16 residues. Germline CDR1 LGHNA, CDR2 YNFKEQ. CDR3 amino acids: CASSDAGRGGRNEQFF. CDR3 DNA sequence: TGTGCCAGCAGCGACGCGGGGAGGGGGGGCCGAAATGAGCAGTTCTTC.

The chain joins TRBV24-1 to TRBJ1-1; D may be TRBD1 (6 bases). The CDR3 runs to 15 residues. Trimming left V 11 bases short and J 14 bases short, with 32 bases between. Per the germline V gene, CDR1 is KGHDR and CDR2 is SFDVKD. DNA of the CDR3: TGTGCCATCTTGACGACACAGGGCCCACCTTGTCCGGGCTTCTTT. This translates into CAILTTQGPPCPGFF.

The chain joins TRBV9 to TRBJ1-2; a possible D gene is TRBD1 (6 bases). V lost 3 bases and J lost 2, with 14 bases in between. The CDR3 loop spans 15 amino acids. Germline CDR1 is SGDLS and CDR2 is YYNGEE. As DNA, the CDR3 is TGTGCCAGCAGCGCGACCGGACAGACCAACTATGGCTACACCTTC. It specifies CASSATGQTNYGYTF.

The chain joins TRBV11-2 to TRBJ2-2, with D possibly being TRBD2 (6 bases). The CDR3 is 16 amino acids. CDR1 SGHAT and CDR2 FQNNGV come from the germline V gene. Trimming took 3 bases from V and 1 from J, leaving 12 bases between them. The CDR3 sequence: CASSFGGLGNTGELFF. The CDR3 DNA sequence: TGTGCCAGCAGCTTTGGAGGGCTTGGGAACACCGGGGAGCTGTTTTTT.

V and J are TRBV20-1 and TRBJ2-2; weak D call: TRBD2 (5 bases). Germline CDR1 is DFQATT and CDR2 is SNEGSKA (reference sequence). The ends were cut back, 3 bases at V and 4 bases at J, with 9 bases in the middle. CDR3 length: 13 amino acids. The CDR3 region has the DNA TGCAGTGCTAGTCGAGGGAGCACCGGGGAGCTGTTTTTT. Its protein product is CSASRGSTGELFF.

The CDR3: CASSLASRAGGNTIYF. Here the CDR3 DNA reads TGTGCCAGCAGCTTAGCATCAAGGGCGGGGGGAAACACCATATATTTT. The chain uses TRBV7-2 and TRBJ1-3, with D uncertain. The CDR3 runs to 16 residues. CDR1 is SGHTA and CDR2 is FQGNSA in the germline V gene. V lost 0 bases to trimming and J lost 4 bases, with 13 bases between them.

V is TRBV7-6 and J is TRBJ1-4; perhaps TRBD1 as D (6 bases). The V end was cut by 1 base, the J end by 8 bases, with 14 bases between. The CDR3 runs 15 residues. Germline assignment: CDR1 SGHVS and CDR2 FNYEAQ. The DNA of the CDR3 is TGTGCCAGCAGCTTAGAAGCAGGGGCAGTCGAAAAACTGTTTTTT. This translates into CASSLEAGAVEKLFF.

The chain has TRBV25-1 and TRBJ1-4; TRBD1 aligns across 8 bases. Germline CDR1 and CDR2: MGHDK and SYGVNS. V was clipped by 7 bases and J by 7 bases; unmatched bases: 8. The CDR3 is made up of 14 amino acids. In DNA, the CDR3 is TGTGCCAGCACTATAGGGACAGGAAGTGAAAAACTGTTTTTT. It encodes CASTIGTGSEKLFF.

This clone was detected once. The chain couples TRBV7-6 to TRBJ1-2; perhaps TRBD1 as D (6 bases). The germline V and J ends were trimmed by 1 base and 0 bases, with 12 bases remaining between them. Germline CDR1 reads SGHVS; CDR2 reads FNYEAQ. CDR3 length equals 16 residues. The CDR3 nucleotides read TGTGCCAGCAGCTTAGTCGGCTCAGGGGCTAACTATGGCTACACCTTC. It encodes CASSLVGSGANYGYTF.

The CDR3 DNA reads as TGTGCCAGCAGCCGGGGTCAGCTTCTAAATCAGCCCCAGCATTTT. Amino acid sequence: CASSRGQLLNQPQHF. The J gene is TRBJ1-5, the V gene TRBV6-5; D is uncertain. Germline lookup yields CDR1 MNHEY and CDR2 SVGAGI. The V end lost 6 bases, the J end lost 4 bases, and 16 bases lay between the germline ends. The CDR3 totals 15 residues.

The rearrangement uses TRBV5-6 and TRBJ1-1; D is uncertain. V was clipped by 0 bases and J by 1 base, with 7 bases between them. The CDR3 length is 14 residues. Per the germline V gene, CDR1 is SGHDT and CDR2 is YYEEEE. The CDR3 coding sequence is TGTGCCAGCAGCTTGGACGGGGAGAACACTGAAGCTTTCTTT. Protein: CASSLDGENTEAFF.

The chain carries TRBV29-1 and TRBJ2-7; weak D call: TRBD1 (6 bases). The CDR3 is 12 amino acids. Trimming left V 3 bases short and J 5 bases short, with 11 bases between. Looked up from germline, CDR1 is SQVTM and CDR2 is ANQGSEA. Written as DNA, the CDR3 is TGCAGCGTTGAGGGGACAACCGACGAGCAGTACTTC. It is translated as CSVEGTTDEQYF.